Each of the 21 T cell receptor beta chains below was sequenced from the same sample in a study of neoadjuvant anti-PD-1 for oral cavity cancer. Repertoires were generated with immunoSEQ multiplex PCR, while TCRdb's copy carries only in-frame clones and drops some. The sample consists of about 62,000 clones, roughly three quarters of them appearing once. Specimen: PBMCs, collected before nivolumab (anti-PD-1) treatment. Receptors originate from a person between 40 and 85 years old with oral cavity squamous cell carcinoma.

V is TRBV5-4 and J is TRBJ2-7; 8 nucleotides match TRBD1. The CDR3 sequence is 13 residues long. The J segment lost 3 bases and the V segment lost 1 base, leaving 0 bases of the junction unmatched. CDR1 and CDR2 from the germline V gene are SGHNT and YYREEE (reference sequence). The CDR3 protein is CASSLTGGYEQYF. The CDR3 DNA follows: TGTGCCAGCAGCTTGACAGGGGGCTACGAGCAGTACTTC.

In this sample, this clone turned up a few times. This chain links TRBV4-1 with TRBJ1-2; no firm D call. The CDR3 has 13 amino acids. Germline V gene lookup returns CDR1 MGHRA and CDR2 YSYEKL. Trimming took off 4 bases at V and 1 base at J, with 7 bases between the two ends. CDR3 bases: TGCGCCAGCAGCCTACAGCTTAACTATGGCTACACCTTC. It encodes CASSLQLNYGYTF.

The gene calls are TRBV6-1 and TRBJ2-7, with 9 nucleotides matching TRBD1. V lost 6 bases to trimming and J lost 6 bases; unmatched junction nucleotides: 9. Germline V lookup: CDR1 MNHNS, CDR2 SASEGT. The CDR3 extends over 14 amino acids. The CDR3 region is CASRRDRATVEQYF. The DNA for the CDR3 is TGTGCCAGCAGACGGGACAGGGCAACGGTCGAGCAGTACTTC.

The chain couples TRBV6-5 to TRBJ2-5, with TRBD1 matching over 8 bases. V shed 5 bases, J shed 5 bases, and the junction held 7 bases outside the gene matches. Germline V gene sequence: CDR1 MNHEY, CDR2 SVGAGI. CDR3 length: 14 amino acids. The CDR3 protein is CASSTGTGWETQYF. The CDR3 DNA reads as TGTGCCAGCAGTACCGGGACAGGTTGGGAGACCCAGTACTTC.

This clone was picked up a small number of times. The rearrangement joins TRBV2 to TRBJ2-3; D tentatively fits TRBD1 or TRBD2 (7 bases each). The CDR3 has 16 amino acids. Trimming stripped 6 bases from V and 0 bases from J, with 16 bases between. The V gene's germline CDR1 is SNHLY and CDR2 FYNNEI. Written as DNA, the CDR3 is TGTGCCAGCAGAAGGCGTCAGGGGGGGAGCACAGATACGCAGTATTTT. This codes for CASRRRQGGSTDTQYF. The entire variable domain, with the rest obtained from reference TRBV2 and TRBJ2-3, is as follows: EPEVTQTPSHQVTQMGQEVILRCVPISNHLYFYWYRQILGQKVEFLVSFYNNEISEKSEIFDDQFSVERPDGSNFTLKIRSTKLEDSAMYFCASRRRQGGSTDTQYFGPGTRLTVL.

The genes are TRBV6-5 and TRBJ1-4, with 7 nucleotides matching TRBD1. Germline V CDR1 and CDR2: MNHEY, SVGAGI. V trimming: 5 bases; J trimming: 13 bases; junction bases outside the gene matches: 4. The CDR3 extends over 11 amino acids. CDR3 sequence: CASSQGQILFF. The DNA for the CDR3 is TGTGCCAGCAGTCAGGGACAGATACTGTTTTTT.

This clone came up a few times. The chain carries TRBV7-9 and TRBJ1-4, with D hard to call. The germline V gene has CDR1 SEHNR and CDR2 FQNEAQ (reference sequence). The CDR3 sequence is 15 residues long. V was cut by 4 bases and J by 0 bases, with 9 bases left in between. This CDR3 reads CASSSPGSTNEKLFF. The CDR3 region has the DNA TGTGCCAGCAGCTCCCCGGGCTCAACTAATGAAAAACTGTTTTTT.

The V gene is TRBV15, the J gene TRBJ2-5; no clear D. The ends were cut back, 0 bases at V and 5 bases at J, with 10 bases in the middle. The CDR3 contains 14 residues. The V gene's germline CDR1 is LNHNV and CDR2 YYDKDF (reference sequence). CDR3: CATSRDMTWETQYF. The CDR3 bases are TGTGCCACCAGCAGAGATATGACTTGGGAGACCCAGTACTTC.

This clone is a singleton in its sample. The chain has TRBV10-3 and TRBJ2-5; the D is unclear. The ends were cut back, 2 bases at V and 1 base at J, with 17 bases in the middle. Germline CDR1 reads ENHRY; CDR2 reads SYGVKD. The CDR3 length is 17 residues. The DNA of the CDR3 is TGTGCCATCAGTGAGCGAGCGCGAGGACGGACCCAAGAGACCCAGTACTTC. As protein: CAISERARGRTQETQYF.

The V call is TRBV19, the J call TRBJ1-4; no clear D gene. In germline, CDR1 is LNHDA, CDR2 SQIVND (reference sequence). V lost 7 bases and J lost 0, with 12 bases in between. The CDR3 is made up of 15 amino acids. The CDR3 protein is CASIPGHATNEKLFF. The CDR3 coding sequence is TGTGCCAGTATCCCTGGGCATGCAACTAATGAAAAACTGTTTTTT.

The chain couples TRBV12-5 to TRBJ1-1, with TRBD1 identical over 8 bases. Germline trimming cut 7 bases from V and 5 bases from J; bases unmatched to any gene: 6. This CDR3 has 13 amino acids. CDR1 LGHNT and CDR2 FRNRAP come from the germline V gene. CDR3 sequence: CASAKDRATEAFF. CDR3 nucleotide sequence: TGTGCTAGTGCCAAGGACAGGGCGACTGAAGCTTTCTTT.

The chain links TRBV15 to TRBJ2-3, with TRBD2 identical over 9 bases. The ends lost 0 bases at V and 0 bases at J; junction bases unmatched: 7. The CDR3 consists of 18 residues. The germline CDR1 and CDR2 sequences are LNHNV and YYDKDF (reference sequence). This CDR3 is CATSRDQGGRVSTDTQYF. The CDR3 region has the DNA TGTGCCACCAGCAGAGATCAGGGCGGGAGGGTTAGCACAGATACGCAGTATTTT.

V is TRBV5-1 and J is TRBJ2-7, with D perhaps matching TRBD1 (6 bases). Germline V CDR1 and CDR2: SGHRS, YFSETQ. The CDR3 is made up of 15 amino acids. The CDR3 coding sequence is TGCACCACTCCTTTTGGGGGCATCCGCTCCTACGAGCAGTACTTC. The encoded protein is CTTPFGGIRSYEQYF.

This rearrangement joins TRBV5-1 to TRBJ2-1; perhaps TRBD2 as D (6 bases). CDR3 length: 13 amino acids. The ends were cut back, 5 bases at V and 15 bases at J, with 21 bases in the middle. CDR1 is SGHRS and CDR2 is YFSETQ in the germline V gene. The CDR3 spells CASRPSTEGGTFF. The DNA of the CDR3 is TGCGCCAGCAGACCATCAACTGAGGGAGGCACGTTCTTC.

The chain couples TRBV30 to TRBJ1-1; D might be TRBD1 (6 bases). The CDR3 runs to 21 residues. Deletions cut 2 bases from V and 4 bases from J, with 35 bases between. Germline V gives CDR1 GTSNPN, CDR2 SVGIG (reference sequence). CDR3 amino acids: CAWSKIVTRIGQGITFTEAFF. Here the CDR3 DNA reads TGTGCCTGGAGTAAAATCGTAACCCGGATCGGGCAGGGGATTACGTTCACTGAAGCTTTCTTT. Full variable domain (outside the CDR3, taken from reference TRBV30 and TRBJ1-1): SQTIHQWPATLVQPVGSPLSLECTVEGTSNPNLYWYRQAAGRGLQLLFYSVGIGQISSEVPQNLSASRPQDRQFILSSKKLLLSDSGFYLCAWSKIVTRIGQGITFTEAFFGQGTRLTVV.

The chain is built from TRBV27 and TRBJ2-2; D might be TRBD1 (6 bases). V was pared by 2 bases and J by 5 bases, with 15 bases between. From germline, CDR1 is MNHEY and CDR2 SMNVEV (reference sequence). This CDR3 spans 16 amino acids. In DNA, the CDR3 is TGTGCCAGCAGTTTAGGACAGTGGGTTGGGACCGGGGAGCTGTTTTTT. Amino acids: CASSLGQWVGTGELFF.

The chain couples TRBV7-6 to TRBJ1-4; 7 bases fit TRBD1. V lost 3 bases, J lost 8 bases, and 6 bases stayed unmatched. Looked up from germline, CDR1 is SGHVS and CDR2 is FNYEAQ. This CDR3 comprises 14 residues. The CDR3 here is CASSFTGAGEKLFF. The CDR3, as DNA: TGTGCCAGCAGCTTTACAGGGGCCGGCGAAAAACTGTTTTTT.

A word on this clone: One junction end disagrees with the germline gene, perhaps due to a read error. This chain connects TRBV7-7 to TRBJ2-1, with D maybe TRBD2 (5 bases). The germline V gene has CDR1 SSHAT and CDR2 FNYEAQ (reference sequence). The CDR3 contains 13 residues. CDR3: CASSSDLAGEQFF. CDR3 nucleotides: TGTGCTAGCAGCAGCGACTTGGCGGGCGAGCAGTTCTTC. Full variable domain (outside the CDR3, taken from reference TRBV7-7 and TRBJ2-1): GAGVSQSPRYKVTKRGQDVTLRCDPISSHATLYWYQQALGQGPEFLTYFNYEAQPDKSGLPSDRFSAERPEGSISTLTIQRTEQRDSAMYRCASSSDLAGEQFFGPGTRLTVL.

As concerns this clone: A junction end diverges from the germline sequence, so it may reflect a read error. V is TRBV11-3 and J is TRBJ2-1, with 12 bases that match TRBD1. This CDR3 region has 15 residues. CDR1 SGHNT and CDR2 YENEEA come from the germline V gene. This CDR3 is CASSLRGTGGNQQFF. The CDR3 bases are TGTGCCAGCAGCTTAAGGGGGACAGGGGGCAATCAGCAGTTCTTC. Full variable domain (rest looked up from reference TRBV11-3 and TRBJ2-1): EAGVVQSPRYKIIEKKQPVAFWCNPISGHNTLYWYLQNLGQGPELLIRYENEEAVDDSQLPKDRFSAERLKGVDSTLKIQPAELGDSAVYLCASSLRGTGGNQQFFGPGTRLTVL.

V gene TRBV28 combines with J gene TRBJ1-1, with 7 bases fitting TRBD1. CDR1 and CDR2 (germline): MDHEN, SYDVKM. The CDR3 is 13 residues long. J was trimmed by 10 bases and V by 7 bases; bases with no gene match: 12. CDR3: CASKPDRFIGAFF. CDR3 nucleotides: TGTGCCAGCAAACCGGACAGGTTTATTGGAGCTTTCTTT.

The CDR3 reads CASSMGIRGNEQFF. The CDR3 DNA sequence: TGTGCCAGTAGTATGGGCATTCGGGGCAATGAGCAGTTCTTC. The chain combines TRBV19 with TRBJ2-1; a weak D match, TRBD2 (5 bases). With 3 bases removed from V and 6 bases from J, the gap between germline ends came to 12 bases. Germline values: CDR1 LNHDA, CDR2 SQIVND (reference sequence). The CDR3 is 14 residues long. The full variable domain, rest sourced from reference TRBV19 and TRBJ2-1, is DGGITQSPKYLFRKEGQNVTLSCEQNLNHDAMYWYRQDPGQGLRLIYYSQIVNDFQKGDIAEGYSVSREKKESFPLTVTSAQKNPTAFYLCASSMGIRGNEQFFGPGTRLTVL.